This TCR beta chain stems from a study of blood T cell repertoires in COVID-19. Overall study: Samples of COVID-19 (acute and convalescent) were obtained from the United States, Italy and Spain. PBMCs, B-cell-depleted T cells, or T cells were the source of the cDNA or gDNA that made up the material.

As handled by the study authors: Estimated nucleated cell counts came from reference gene primer amplification. The data were produced by immunoSEQ multiplex PCR, yet TCRdb's version contains in-frame clones alone and is incomplete. That table gives V, J and clone size, and the DNA gave D and trimming. Here the sample spans about 150,000 clones, under 90% being singletons. J gave up 6 bases and V 6 bases, and 6 bases lay outside the gene matches. Germline V gene data show CDR1 as MNHEY and CDR2 as SVGAGI. This CDR3 region has 14 residues. This clonotype was obtained from a man in his fifties or sixties with acute or convalescent COVID-19. This chain connects TRBV6-5 to TRBJ2-3, with 10 bases that match TRBD1. The sample was peripheral blood. The CDR3 region has the DNA TGTGCCAGCAGGGGGGGACAGGGGTGGGATACGCAGTATTTT. This codes for CASRGGQGWDTQYF.